A single sample is the source of the 22 T cell receptor beta chains below, sequenced in a study of cytomegalovirus exposure and HLA in healthy donors. Amplification used 60 Vbeta primers and 13 Jbeta primers. Generated by immunoSEQ multiplex PCR, the TCRdb table keeps only in-frame clones and is missing some. The profile shows about 100,000 clones, about 76% of them singletons. Sequencing was carried out using PBMCs. Every receptor here comes from a man in his forties in good health and CMV-seropositive.

This CDR3 is CASSQLSRGLGSDEQYF. CDR3 in DNA: TGCGCCAGCAGCCAGTTATCTCGGGGACTAGGTAGCGACGAGCAGTACTTC. This rearrangement joins TRBV4-1 to TRBJ2-7; 8 nucleotides match TRBD2. Germline trimming cut 3 bases from V and 5 bases from J; bases unmatched to any gene: 15. From germline, CDR1 is MGHRA and CDR2 YSYEKL. The CDR3 runs to 17 residues.

The rearrangement uses TRBV14 and TRBJ2-1, with 11 positions matching TRBD2. The CDR3 has 16 amino acids. CDR1 and CDR2 (germline): SGHDN, FVKESK. V gave up 6 bases and J gave up 7 bases; unmatched junction bases: 11. The CDR3 nucleotides are TGTGCCAGCAGTCAACTAGCGGGAGTGGGGGGTAATGAGCAGTTCTTC. Translated, it gives CASSQLAGVGGNEQFF.

Concerning this clone itself: Sequence at one end of the junction differs from germline and may be a read error. The chain uses TRBV7-7 and TRBJ2-5; D may be TRBD1 (5 bases). The CDR3 covers 14 residues. From germline, CDR1 is SSHAT and CDR2 FNYEAQ (reference sequence). CDR3 region: CASSPDRYQETQYF. CDR3 coding DNA: TGTGCTAGCAGCCCCGACAGATATCAAGAGACCCAGTACTTC.

CDR3: CASSFAAASSYNEQFF. CDR3 in DNA: TGTGCCAGCAGTTTCGCGGCGGCCAGCTCCTACAATGAGCAGTTCTTC. This chain uses TRBV28 with TRBJ2-1; no definite D call. The CDR3 covers 16 residues. Trimming shortened V by 3 bases and J by 0 bases, and 12 bases separated the two germline ends. The germline V gene encodes CDR1 MDHEN and CDR2 SYDVKM.

The CDR3 loop is CASSQVPGERYTF. In DNA, the CDR3 is TGCGCCAGCAGCCAAGTGCCAGGGGAGCGCTACACCTTC. This chain uses TRBV4-3 with TRBJ1-2; D is perhaps TRBD1 (6 bases). The V end was cut by 1 base, the J end by 9 bases, with 12 bases between. In germline, CDR1 is LGHNA, CDR2 YSLEER. The CDR3 sequence is 13 residues long.

This chain uses TRBV5-1 with TRBJ2-4; 9 positions agree with TRBD1. Germline lookup yields CDR1 SGHRS and CDR2 YFSETQ. The CDR3 consists of 22 residues. After removal of 1 base from V and 4 bases from J, the junction contained 24 bases not matched to a gene. In DNA, the CDR3 is TGCGCCAGCAGCTTGTTTGGGGAGGTCGGAGGTGGGACAGGGCTACGAAAAAACATTCAGTACTTC. Encoded protein: CASSLFGEVGGGTGLRKNIQYF.

The V gene is TRBV15, the J gene TRBJ2-4; 8 bases fit TRBD2. This CDR3 spans 15 amino acids. Germline V lookup: CDR1 LNHNV, CDR2 YYDKDF (reference sequence). The V gene end was trimmed by 1 base and the J gene end by 1 base; junction bases not matched to a gene: 0. The CDR3 loop is CATSRAGGAKNIQYF. In DNA form, the CDR3 reads TGTGCCACCAGCAGAGCGGGGGGGGCCAAAAACATTCAGTACTTC.

This clone was seen a handful of times. The rearrangement links TRBV2 to TRBJ2-6; possibly TRBD1 for D (6 bases). With 3 bases removed from V and 0 bases from J, the gap between germline ends came to 15 bases. The CDR3 contains 18 residues. The germline V gene has CDR1 SNHLY and CDR2 FYNNEI. The CDR3 DNA is TGTGCCAGCAGTGAGGGGGCGGCGCGAGTCTCTGGGGCCAACGTCCTGACTTTC. Protein: CASSEGAARVSGANVLTF.

The chain carries TRBV10-3 and TRBJ1-1; D unresolved. V lost 8 bases and J lost 2, with 15 bases in between. This CDR3 has 14 residues. Germline V CDR1 and CDR2: ENHRY, SYGVKD. For the CDR3, the DNA is TGTGCCATCGGCGGGCCGGAGACCAACACTGAAGCTTTCTTT. Translated: CAIGGPETNTEAFF.

Turning to this clone: Within the sample, other DNA sequences also encode this same CDR3. V and J are TRBV4-1 and TRBJ2-3; 7 nucleotides line up with TRBD2. The CDR3 consists of 12 residues. Germline CDR1 is MGHRA and CDR2 is YSYEKL. The junction had 0 bases not matched to a gene; V was cut back by 1 base and J by 8 bases. The CDR3 region has the DNA TGCGCCAGCAGCCAAGCGGGGGGTACGCAGTATTTT. Translated, it gives CASSQAGGTQYF.

About this clone itself: One end of the junction varies from germline; a read error may be responsible. This chain uses TRBV7-7 with TRBJ2-5; weak D call: TRBD1 (6 bases). CDR1 SSHAT and CDR2 FNYEAQ come from the germline V gene (reference sequence). There are 17 residues in the CDR3. The CDR3 reads CASSIRNTWTDQETQYF. The CDR3 DNA is TGTGCTAGCAGCATCCGAAACACCTGGACAGACCAAGAGACCCAGTACTTC. Full variable domain (rest looked up from reference TRBV7-7 and TRBJ2-5): GAGVSQSPRYKVTKRGQDVTLRCDPISSHATLYWYQQALGQGPEFLTYFNYEAQPDKSGLPSDRFSAERPEGSISTLTIQRTEQRDSAMYRCASSIRNTWTDQETQYFGPGTRLLVL.

The V gene is TRBV6-5, the J gene TRBJ2-5; a weak D match, TRBD1 (5 bases). V was clipped by 0 bases and J by 5 bases, with 13 bases between them. The CDR3 is made up of 15 amino acids. Germline-derived CDR1 and CDR2 are MNHEY and SVGAGI. This CDR3 is CASSYSNMGRETQYF. The DNA for the CDR3 is TGTGCCAGCAGTTACTCGAATATGGGGCGGGAGACCCAGTACTTC.

The J gene is TRBJ1-4, the V gene TRBV5-6; D is ambiguous. Germline V gene data show CDR1 as SGHDT and CDR2 as YYEEEE. V lost 2 bases to trimming and J lost 7 bases, with 12 bases between them. This CDR3 comprises 14 residues. This chain's CDR3 is CASSFSGLSEKLFF. CDR3 sequence (DNA): TGTGCCAGCAGCTTTTCTGGGCTGAGTGAAAAACTGTTTTTT. Together with reference TRBV5-6 and TRBJ1-4, the CDR3 gives the full variable domain: DAGVTQSPTHLIKTRGQQVTLRCSPKSGHDTVSWYQQALGQGPQFIFQYYEEEERQRGNFPDRFSGHQFPNYSSELNVNALLLGDSALYLCASSFSGLSEKLFFGSGTQLSVL.

The chain couples TRBV7-8 to TRBJ2-7; D possibly corresponds to TRBD1 (7 bases). Trimming took off 3 bases at V and 5 bases at J, with 14 bases between the two ends. The CDR3 length is 14 residues. CDR1 and CDR2 (germline): SGHVS, FQNEAQ. CDR3 DNA sequence: TGTGCCAGCAGCTTCCAGCCCAGGGGGGACGAGCAGTACTTC. This codes for CASSFQPRGDEQYF. Combining the CDR3 with reference TRBV7-8 and TRBJ2-7 gives the whole variable domain GAGVSQSPRYKVAKRGQDVALRCDPISGHVSLFWYQQALGQGPEFLTYFQNEAQLDKSGLPSDRFFAERPEGSVSTLKIQRTQQEDSAVYLCASSFQPRGDEQYFGPGTRLTVT.

This clone was detected a few times. The rearrangement uses TRBV6-1 and TRBJ1-1; TRBD1 matches 10 bases. J lost 3 bases, V lost 11 bases, and 6 bases had no gene match. The CDR3 runs 13 residues. Germline values: CDR1 MNHNS, CDR2 SASEGT. The CDR3 reads CAGRQGADTEAFF. The CDR3 DNA is TGTGCCGGACGACAGGGGGCTGACACTGAAGCTTTCTTT.

The chain joins TRBV4-1 to TRBJ1-6; no definite D call. CDR3 length: 17 residues. Germline lookup yields CDR1 MGHRA and CDR2 YSYEKL. Trimming shortened V by 4 bases and J by 7 bases, and 20 bases separated the two germline ends. In nucleotides, the CDR3 is TGCGCCAGCAGCCTCGGCTTACCCCGGGGTCTGAATTCACCCCTCCACTTT. Its protein product is CASSLGLPRGLNSPLHF.

This clone was observed a few times. V gene TRBV4-2 combines with J gene TRBJ2-5; 7 nucleotides agree with TRBD2. The CDR3 is 14 amino acids. With 4 bases clipped from V and 2 bases from J, the junction kept 4 bases outside the gene matches. CDR1 and CDR2 from the germline V gene are LGHNA and YNFKEQ. The CDR3 loop is CASSRSAGQETQYF. The DNA for the CDR3 is TGTGCCAGCAGCCGGTCAGCGGGACAAGAGACCCAGTACTTC.

This clone was seen a handful of times. The genes are TRBV6-1 and TRBJ2-3; D uncertain. V shed 9 bases and J shed 4 bases, with 14 bases lying between them. Germline V gene lookup returns CDR1 MNHNS and CDR2 SASEGT. The CDR3 length is 13 residues. The CDR3 loop reads CASGPAWPDTQYF. The CDR3 region has the DNA TGTGCCAGTGGGCCGGCCTGGCCAGATACGCAGTATTTT.

This rearrangement joins TRBV7-9 to TRBJ2-7, with 7 bases identical to TRBD2. The V and J ends lost 0 bases and 5 bases, in that order; junction bases with no gene match: 10. Germline CDR1 reads SEHNR; CDR2 reads FQNEAQ (reference sequence). The CDR3 contains 16 residues. The CDR3 nucleotides read TGTGCCAGCAGCTTAGCGGGAGGGCCTAAGGAGGACGAGCAGTACTTC. Its translation is CASSLAGGPKEDEQYF. Full variable domain (rest looked up from reference TRBV7-9 and TRBJ2-7): DTGVSQNPRHKITKRGQNVTFRCDPISEHNRLYWYRQTLGQGPEFLTYFQNEAQLEKSRLLSDRFSAERPKGSFSTLEIQRTEQGDSAMYLCASSLAGGPKEDEQYFGPGTRLTVT.

This chain uses TRBV5-1 with TRBJ2-2; 10 bases align to TRBD2. Losses at the gene ends were 1 base for V and 2 bases for J; bases not matched to a gene: 11. This CDR3 spans 19 amino acids. Germline loops: CDR1 SGHRS, CDR2 YFSETQ. The CDR3 spells CASSLPSGSGGPNTGELFF. In DNA form, the CDR3 reads TGCGCCAGCAGCTTGCCCTCGGGTAGCGGGGGGCCTAACACCGGGGAGCTGTTTTTT.

The chain carries TRBV27 and TRBJ1-2; TRBD1 aligns across 9 bases. Germline CDR1 reads MNHEY; CDR2 reads SMNVEV (reference sequence). The CDR3 loop spans 15 amino acids. Losses at the gene ends were 0 bases for V and 4 bases for J; bases not matched to a gene: 3. CDR3 nucleotide sequence: TGTGCCAGCAGTTTATCGACAGGGGGAGGCTATGGCTACACCTTC. It specifies CASSLSTGGGYGYTF.

The J gene is TRBJ1-2, the V gene TRBV19; TRBD1 aligns across 7 bases. The CDR3 has 15 amino acids. CDR1 and CDR2 (germline): LNHDA, SQIVND (reference sequence). The V and J ends lost 1 base and 4 bases, in that order; junction bases with no gene match: 6. The CDR3 loop reads CASSIATGDPYGYTF. The CDR3, as DNA: TGTGCCAGTAGTATAGCCACAGGGGACCCCTATGGCTACACCTTC.